The clone carrying this TCR beta chain was observed once. The antigen remains unidentified. This specimen belongs to a study of PD-1 blockade in classical Hodgkin lymphoma. Study results and caveats: By C4D1 there was a significant rise in CD4+ TCR diversity but not in CD8+ TCR diversity.

The junction had 12 bases not matched to a gene; V was cut back by 5 bases and J by 14 bases. Germline V lookup: CDR1 SGHAT, CDR2 FQNNGV. There are 14 residues in the CDR3. Clones were read by immunoSEQ multiplex PCR, and TCRdb kept only the in-frame ones, dropping some. The sample carries 21,000 or so clones, 88% recorded once. The time point is: cycle 4 day 1 (C4D1), after 5 to 7 weeks of nivolumab. Brentuximab vedotin exposure varied, and every patient relapsed after autologous stem cell transplantation. This chain links TRBV11-2 with TRBJ1-6; TRBD1 agrees at 7 bases. This material consisted of peripheral blood mononuclear cells (PBMCs), taken before the fourth cycle of nivolumab. This receptor was obtained from a human donor with classical Hodgkin lymphoma. The DNA of the CDR3 is TGTGCCAGCAGCCCGGTTACGACAGGGAGGTCCCTCCACTTT. It is translated as CASSPVTTGRSLHF.